Included here is one TCR beta chain sequence, with context. This clone appeared many times. Its antigen has not been determined. Within one base of it there is no much larger clone, and no base qualities were kept. From a lookup of the germline V gene, CDR1 and CDR2 are SNHLY and FYNNEI. V drops 7 bases and J drops 5 bases, leaving 10 bases in between. The cysteine opens and the phenylalanine closes a CDR3 of 12 amino acids. CDR3 DNA is the only sequence kept; it has 36 bases, read in frame from the first base. The data were obtained in a study of radiotherapy plus CTLA-4 blockade in lung cancer (dated by TCRdb to 2017 to 2018). For context, the study as a whole: Objective responses occurred in around 19% of enrolled patients, and around 29% achieved disease control. What the research found in general, with its limitations: After treatment with radiotherapy and ipilimumab, TCR clones that originated in tumors expanded in peripheral blood. Early dynamic changes in blood T cell clones, together with increased serum interferon-beta after radiation, were reported as the strongest predictors of response.

The study tested focal radiation therapy combined with CTLA-4 blockade (ipilimumab) in patients with chemo-refractory metastatic non-small-cell lung cancer. Library preparation employed the immunoSEQ multiplex PCR assay. TCRdb took over this immuneACCESS table, retaining in-frame rearrangements with V and J assigned. Such tables are incomplete; in checked studies, under half of the missing clones stem from an unresolved V gene, and the remainder is unexplained. This sample lists over 50,000 clones; more than 60% were detected once. The ten largest clones represent roughly 3.2% of the sample. This receptor chain uses TRBV2 and TRBJ2-3; there is no confident call for the D gene. The sequencing used peripheral blood, collected from a patient treated with radiotherapy plus ipilimumab. This TCR was sampled from a human donor with non-small cell lung cancer who had a partial response to radiotherapy plus ipilimumab. The nucleotide sequence is TGTGCCAGCACGTATGAGAGAGATACGCAGTATTTT. It encodes CASTYERDTQYF. The reference TRBV2 and TRBJ2-3 proteins fill in what lies around the CDR3, so the full variable domain reads EPEVTQTPSHQVTQMGQEVILRCVPISNHLYFYWYRQILGQKVEFLVSFYNNEISEKSEIFDDQFSVERPDGSNFTLKIRSTKLEDSAMYFCASTYERDTQYFGPGTRLTVL.